This T cell receptor beta chain was observed in a study of blood T cells in healthy people across ages. Through a sample-barcoded 5' primer and a J-beta primer mix, a second PCR was run for roughly 7 to 11 cycles. MiXCR was run by TCRdb on the 5' RACE reads, yielding one entry per CDR3 protein. The data contain some 900,000 distinct CDR3 sequences, about 44% of them singletons. The CDR3 has 15 residues. V was shortened by 0 bases and J by 3 bases, with 12 bases between the two germline ends. The TCR comes from a man under 40 in good health. The V and J genes are TRBV12-3 or TRBV12-4 and TRBJ2-7; either TRBD1 or TRBD2 may fit D (6 bases each). The sequencing sample was made of blood. In nucleotides, the CDR3 is TGTGCCAGCAGTTTAGCGCCGGGGGCCGACTACGAGCAGTACTTC. Translation: CASSLAPGADYEQYF.